This T cell receptor beta chain was profiled in a study of T cells expressing NK-cell markers. Study context: Just one sequenced donor of eight was HCMV-seronegative, while seven were seropositive. Study results and caveats: In a group of 5 or 6 donors, dominant NKG2C+ clonotypes represented 1.0-7.0% of CD8+ T cells.

The CDR3 totals 14 residues. Looked up from germline, CDR1 is SNHLY and CDR2 is FYNNEI. Details on this clonotype: Antigen: not known.

TCRdb re-called the 5' RACE reads, yielding one record per CDR3 amino acid sequence without DNA. The sample data list roughly 180,000 distinct CDR3 sequences. Material for sequencing was blood T cells: a sorted CD56 or NKG2C T cell subset, CD4+ or CD8+ T cells, or bulk PBMC T cells (not recorded which). V gene TRBV2 combines with J gene TRBJ2-3. This clonotype was obtained from a woman between 18 and 75 years old in good health. The CDR3 loop reads CASSVGVATDTQYF.